A selection of T cell receptor beta chains follows, all from one sample in a study of PD-1 blockade in classical Hodgkin lymphoma. Assay used: immunoSEQ multiplex PCR; TCRdb lists only in-frame clones, some missing. The data hold 50,000 to 75,000 clones, with 80% to 90% observed a single time. The specimen comprised peripheral blood mononuclear cells (PBMCs), sampled at baseline. The receptors were gathered from a human donor with classical Hodgkin lymphoma. The CDR3 runs from the conserved cysteine through the conserved F or W. The D gene is left open where the match is weak. Where a row states a size, it is once, few, many or the class of an expanded clone; other rows omit it.

J,V,size,D,DNA,CDR3
TRBJ1-1,TRBV10-3,-,-,TGTGCCATCAGTGAGAGGGGAGGGGTCAACACTGAAGCTTTCTTT,CAISERGGVNTEAFF
TRBJ1-1,TRBV9,-,-,TGTGCCAGCAGCCCGGACACCCCTGAAGCTTTCTTT,CASSPDTPEAFF
TRBJ2-4,TRBV7-9,-,-,TGTGCCAGCAGTTCCGGGACAAGAAAAAACATTCAGTACTTC,CASSSGTRKNIQYF
TRBJ1-2,TRBV30,-,TRBD1,TGTGCCTGGAATAACCCTGGGACAGGGGTTAACTATGGCTACACCTTC,CAWNNPGTGVNYGYTF
TRBJ1-1,TRBV2,once,-,TGTGCCAGCAGCTCCGCGAGTCGCACTGAAGCTTTCTTT,CASSSASRTEAFF
TRBJ2-7,TRBV2,-,-,TGTGCCAGCAGGGAAACTTCCGGGACGGCGGGACGCTACGAGCAGTACTTC,CASRETSGTAGRYEQYF
TRBJ1-2,TRBV10-3,-,-,TGTGCCATCAGTGATTTTATGGGCTACACCTTC,CAISDFMGYTF
TRBJ2-7,TRBV28,-,-,TGTGCCAGCAGGGTACAGGGTCCCTACGAGCAGTACTTC,CASRVQGPYEQYF
TRBJ2-1,TRBV15,-,TRBD2,TGTGCCACCAGCAGAATAGGAGCGGGGGGTCAGTTCTTC,CATSRIGAGGQFF
TRBJ2-7,TRBV2,once,TRBD1,TGTGCCAGCAGTGACAGGGGGATTGAGCAGTACTTC,CASSDRGIEQYF
TRBJ1-1,TRBV27,once,TRBD1,TGTGCCAGCAGGCTCGGGGACAGCCGTAACACTGAAGCTTTCTTT,CASRLGDSRNTEAFF
TRBJ1-4,TRBV6-6,-,-,TGTGCCAGCAGTTCTAATACCAATATGGGAGAAAAACTGTTTTTT,CASSSNTNMGEKLFF
TRBJ2-1,TRBV4-1,-,-,TGCGCCAGCAGCCAGATACCGGGACACAGTAACAATGAGCAGTTCTTC,CASSQIPGHSNNEQFF
TRBJ1-5,TRBV6-1,-,-,TGTGCCAGCGGTGGTTATAGCAATCAGCCCCAGCATTTT,CASGGYSNQPQHF
TRBJ1-1,TRBV2,-,-,TGTGCCAGCAGTGAAGAAATTACAGGGACTGCTTTCTTT,CASSEEITGTAFF
TRBJ2-7,TRBV6-5,-,-,TGTGCCAGCAGTCAAACCACAGGTTTCGAGCAGTACTTC,CASSQTTGFEQYF
TRBJ2-7,TRBV6-1,-,-,TGTGCCAGCAGTGAATATCCCGAGCAGTACTTC,CASSEYPEQYF